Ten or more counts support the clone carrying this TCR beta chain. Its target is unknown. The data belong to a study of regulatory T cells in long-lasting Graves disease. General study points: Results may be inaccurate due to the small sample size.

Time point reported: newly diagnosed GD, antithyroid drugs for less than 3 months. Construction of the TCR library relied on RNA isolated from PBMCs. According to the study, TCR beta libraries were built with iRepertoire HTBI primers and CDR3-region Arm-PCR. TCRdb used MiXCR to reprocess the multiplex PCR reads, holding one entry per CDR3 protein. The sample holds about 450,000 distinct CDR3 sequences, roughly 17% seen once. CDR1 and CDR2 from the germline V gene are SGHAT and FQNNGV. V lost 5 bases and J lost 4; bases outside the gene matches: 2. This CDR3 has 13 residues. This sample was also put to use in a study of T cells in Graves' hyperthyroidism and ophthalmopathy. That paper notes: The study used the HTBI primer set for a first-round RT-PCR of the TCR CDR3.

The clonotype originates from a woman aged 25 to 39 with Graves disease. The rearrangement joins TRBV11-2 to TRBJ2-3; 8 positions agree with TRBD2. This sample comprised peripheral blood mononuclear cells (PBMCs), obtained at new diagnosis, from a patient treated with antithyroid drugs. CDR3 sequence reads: CASSLGRADTQYF. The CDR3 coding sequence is TGTGCCAGCAGCCTCGGGAGGGCAGATACGCAGTATTTT.